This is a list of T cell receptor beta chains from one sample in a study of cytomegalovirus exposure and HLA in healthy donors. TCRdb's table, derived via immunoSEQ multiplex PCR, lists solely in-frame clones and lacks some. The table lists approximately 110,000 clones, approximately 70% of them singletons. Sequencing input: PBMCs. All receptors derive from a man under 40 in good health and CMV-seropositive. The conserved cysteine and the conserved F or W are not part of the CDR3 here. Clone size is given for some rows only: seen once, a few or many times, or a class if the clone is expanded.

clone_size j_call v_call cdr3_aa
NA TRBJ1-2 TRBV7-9 ASSPLNNDGYT
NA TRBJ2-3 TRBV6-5 ASSYQDTQY
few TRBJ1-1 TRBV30 AWRGENTEAF
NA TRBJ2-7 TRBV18 ASSPPETGGFVQY
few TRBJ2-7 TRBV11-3 ASSLGGTAYEQY
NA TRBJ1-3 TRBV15 ATSRGGEGNTIY
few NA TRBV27 ASSSSSTGGIYEQY
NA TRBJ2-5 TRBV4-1 ASSQERGGQETQY
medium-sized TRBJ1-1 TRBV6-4 ASSSEPEGTEAF
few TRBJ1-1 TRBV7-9 ASIKSGANTEAF
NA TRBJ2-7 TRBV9 ASSLSGDEQY
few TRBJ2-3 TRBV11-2 ASRPWGGSSGTQY
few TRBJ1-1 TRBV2 ASRREGLTEAF
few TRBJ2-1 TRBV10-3 ASRAGGLDNEQF
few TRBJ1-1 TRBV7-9 ASSLTGSYTEAF
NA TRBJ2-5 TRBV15 ATSPHVSGGTQETQY
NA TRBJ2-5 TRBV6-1 ATAKRGLRETQY
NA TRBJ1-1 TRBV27 ASPPDRMNTEAF
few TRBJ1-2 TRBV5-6 ASSDRGAYYGYT
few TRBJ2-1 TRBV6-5 ASMVQGADFDEQF
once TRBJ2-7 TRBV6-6 ASSYMRGRGNEQY
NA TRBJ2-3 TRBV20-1 SASFDTQY
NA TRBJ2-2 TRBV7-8 ASSFAGRELF
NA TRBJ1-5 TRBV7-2 ASSLAPGQPQH
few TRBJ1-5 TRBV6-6 ACQGSNQPQH
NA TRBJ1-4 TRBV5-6 ASSFDRGEKLF
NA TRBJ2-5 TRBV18 ASSPNGVPSETQY
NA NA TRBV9 ASSVGGSTVEQY
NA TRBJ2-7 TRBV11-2 ASSSRSQGDEQY
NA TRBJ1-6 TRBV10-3 AISVGTEGDSPLH
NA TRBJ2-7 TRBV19 ASTFWVGTGHHEQY
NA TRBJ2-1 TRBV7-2 ASSGPDSYNEQF
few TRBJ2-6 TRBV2 ASTLEGAGANVLT
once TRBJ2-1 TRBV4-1 ASRQGTSGGNEQF
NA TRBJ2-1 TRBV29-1 SVAGPSSYNEQF
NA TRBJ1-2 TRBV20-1 SAPENYGYT
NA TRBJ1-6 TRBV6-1 ASTRDSYNSPLH
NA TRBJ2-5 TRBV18 ASSPALQETQY
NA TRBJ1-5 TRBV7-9 ASSVQGIDQPQH
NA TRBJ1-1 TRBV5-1 ASRSLGQGNTEAF
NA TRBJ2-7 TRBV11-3 ASSLDQINEQY
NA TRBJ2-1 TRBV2 ASNQDRDDEQF